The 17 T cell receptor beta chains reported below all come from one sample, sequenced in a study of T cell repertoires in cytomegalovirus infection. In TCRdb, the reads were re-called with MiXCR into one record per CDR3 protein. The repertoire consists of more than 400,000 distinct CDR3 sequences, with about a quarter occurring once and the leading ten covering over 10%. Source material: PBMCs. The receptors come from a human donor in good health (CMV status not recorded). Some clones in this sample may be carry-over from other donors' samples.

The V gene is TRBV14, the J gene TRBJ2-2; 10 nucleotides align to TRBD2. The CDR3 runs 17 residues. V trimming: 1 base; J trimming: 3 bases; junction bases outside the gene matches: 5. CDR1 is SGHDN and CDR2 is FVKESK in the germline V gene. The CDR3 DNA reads TGTGCCAGCAGCCAAGTTCGCCTAGCGGGAGACACCGGGGAGCTGTTTTTT. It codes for CASSQVRLAGDTGELFF.

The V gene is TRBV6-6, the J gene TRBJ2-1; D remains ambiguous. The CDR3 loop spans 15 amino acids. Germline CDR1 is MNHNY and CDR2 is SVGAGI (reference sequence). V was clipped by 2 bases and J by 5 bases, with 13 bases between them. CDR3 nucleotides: TGTGCCAGCAGTTACGCAGTAGGTCTAAACAATGAGCAGTTCTTC. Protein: CASSYAVGLNNEQFF.

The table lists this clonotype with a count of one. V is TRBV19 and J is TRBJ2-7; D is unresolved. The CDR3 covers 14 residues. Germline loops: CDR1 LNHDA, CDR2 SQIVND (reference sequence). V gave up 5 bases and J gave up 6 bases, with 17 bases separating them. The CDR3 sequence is CASSPGLGNGEQYF. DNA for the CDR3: TGTGCCAGTAGTCCCGGGCTAGGGAATGGCGAGCAGTACTTC.

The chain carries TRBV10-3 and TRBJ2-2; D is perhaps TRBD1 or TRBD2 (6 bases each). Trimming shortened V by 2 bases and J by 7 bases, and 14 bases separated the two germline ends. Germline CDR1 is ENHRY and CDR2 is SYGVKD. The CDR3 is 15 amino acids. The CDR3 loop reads CAISEKGHGSGELFF. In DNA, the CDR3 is TGTGCCATCAGTGAGAAGGGACACGGGAGCGGGGAGCTGTTTTTT.

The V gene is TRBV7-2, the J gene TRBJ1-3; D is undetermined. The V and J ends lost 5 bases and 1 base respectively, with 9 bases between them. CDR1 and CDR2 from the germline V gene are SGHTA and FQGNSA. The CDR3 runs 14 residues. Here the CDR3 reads CASSTNPSGNTIYF. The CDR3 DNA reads TGTGCCAGCAGCACGAATCCTTCTGGAAACACCATATATTTT.

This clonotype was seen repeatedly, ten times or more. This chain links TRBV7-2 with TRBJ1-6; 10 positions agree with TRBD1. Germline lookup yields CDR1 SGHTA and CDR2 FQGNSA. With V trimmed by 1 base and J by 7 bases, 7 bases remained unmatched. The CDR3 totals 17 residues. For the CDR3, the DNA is TGTGCCAGCAGCTTAGTGGGGACAGGGGCGGGAAATTCACCCCTCCACTTT. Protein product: CASSLVGTGAGNSPLHF.

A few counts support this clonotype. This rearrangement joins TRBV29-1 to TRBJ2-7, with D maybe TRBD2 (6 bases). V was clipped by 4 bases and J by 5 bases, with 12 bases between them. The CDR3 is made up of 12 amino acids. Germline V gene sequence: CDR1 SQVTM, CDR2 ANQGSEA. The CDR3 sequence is CSVATSSHEQYF. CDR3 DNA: TGCAGCGTTGCCACTAGCAGCCACGAGCAGTACTTC.

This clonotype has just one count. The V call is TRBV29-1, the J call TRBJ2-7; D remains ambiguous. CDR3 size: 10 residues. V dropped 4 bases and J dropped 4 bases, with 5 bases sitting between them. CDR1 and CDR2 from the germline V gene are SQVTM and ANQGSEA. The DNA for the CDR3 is TGCAGCGTTGCCGAGTACGAGCAGTACTTC. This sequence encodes CSVAEYEQYF.

The CDR3 DNA follows: TGTGCCAGCAGCTTAGAGGTGGATAGTCGGGATGAGCAGTTCTTC. It codes for CASSLEVDSRDEQFF. V gene TRBV7-6 combines with J gene TRBJ2-1; no definite D call. The V gene lost 1 base and the J gene lost 8 bases, with 15 bases spanning the gap. CDR3 length equals 15 residues. Looked up from germline, CDR1 is SGHVS and CDR2 is FNYEAQ.

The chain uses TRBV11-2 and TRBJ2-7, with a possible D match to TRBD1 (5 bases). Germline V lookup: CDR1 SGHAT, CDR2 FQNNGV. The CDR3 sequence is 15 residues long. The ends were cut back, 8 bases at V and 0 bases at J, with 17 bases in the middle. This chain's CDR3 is CASRLGAVGSYEQYV. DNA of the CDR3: TGTGCCAGCCGGCTTGGGGCGGTCGGCTCCTACGAGCAGTACGTC.

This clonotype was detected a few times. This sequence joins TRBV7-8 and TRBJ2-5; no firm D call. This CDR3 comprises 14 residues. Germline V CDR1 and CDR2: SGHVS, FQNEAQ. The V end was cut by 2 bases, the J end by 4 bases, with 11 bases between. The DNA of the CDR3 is TGTGCCAGCAGCTTAAGGTCGTCCCGAGAGACCCAGTACTTC. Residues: CASSLRSSRETQYF.

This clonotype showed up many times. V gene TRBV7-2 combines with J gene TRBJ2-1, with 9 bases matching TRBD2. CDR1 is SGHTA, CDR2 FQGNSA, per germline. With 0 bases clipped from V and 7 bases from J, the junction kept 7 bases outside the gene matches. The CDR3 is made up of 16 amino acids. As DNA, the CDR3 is TGTGCCAGCAGCTTAGCACTGGCGGGAGGGCCGAATGAGCAGTTCTTC. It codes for CASSLALAGGPNEQFF.

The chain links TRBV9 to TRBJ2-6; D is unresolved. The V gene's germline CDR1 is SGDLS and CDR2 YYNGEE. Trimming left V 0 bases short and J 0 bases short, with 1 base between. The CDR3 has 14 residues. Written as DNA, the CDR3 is TGTGCCAGCAGCGTAGCCTCTGGGGCCAACGTCCTGACTTTC. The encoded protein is CASSVASGANVLTF.

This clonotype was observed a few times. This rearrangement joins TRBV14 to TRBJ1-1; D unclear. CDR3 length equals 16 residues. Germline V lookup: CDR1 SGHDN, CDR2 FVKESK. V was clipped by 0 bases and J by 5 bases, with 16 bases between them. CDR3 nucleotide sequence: TGTGCCAGCAGCCAAGAGTCAGGCTGGTACCGAACTGAAGCTTTCTTT. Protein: CASSQESGWYRTEAFF.

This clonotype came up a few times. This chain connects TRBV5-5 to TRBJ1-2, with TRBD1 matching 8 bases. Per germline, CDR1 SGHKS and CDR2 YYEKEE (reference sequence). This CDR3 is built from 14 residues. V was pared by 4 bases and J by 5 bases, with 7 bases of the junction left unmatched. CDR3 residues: CASSVGQGGYGYTF. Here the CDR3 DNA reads TGTGCCAGCAGCGTAGGACAGGGTGGTTATGGCTACACCTTC.

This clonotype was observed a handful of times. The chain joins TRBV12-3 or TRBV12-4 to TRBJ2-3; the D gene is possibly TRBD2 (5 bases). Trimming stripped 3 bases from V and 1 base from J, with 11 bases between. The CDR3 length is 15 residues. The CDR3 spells CASSLAGLRTDTQYF. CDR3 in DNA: TGTGCCAGCAGTTTGGCGGGCCTACGCACAGATACGCAGTATTTT.

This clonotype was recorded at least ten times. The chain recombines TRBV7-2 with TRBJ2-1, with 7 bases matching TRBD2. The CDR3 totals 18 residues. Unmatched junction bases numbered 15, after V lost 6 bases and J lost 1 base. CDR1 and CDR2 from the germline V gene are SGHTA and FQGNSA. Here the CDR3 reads CASRSGVGRLFSYNEQFF. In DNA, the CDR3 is TGTGCCAGCAGGAGTGGTGTCGGGAGGTTGTTTTCCTACAATGAGCAGTTCTTC.